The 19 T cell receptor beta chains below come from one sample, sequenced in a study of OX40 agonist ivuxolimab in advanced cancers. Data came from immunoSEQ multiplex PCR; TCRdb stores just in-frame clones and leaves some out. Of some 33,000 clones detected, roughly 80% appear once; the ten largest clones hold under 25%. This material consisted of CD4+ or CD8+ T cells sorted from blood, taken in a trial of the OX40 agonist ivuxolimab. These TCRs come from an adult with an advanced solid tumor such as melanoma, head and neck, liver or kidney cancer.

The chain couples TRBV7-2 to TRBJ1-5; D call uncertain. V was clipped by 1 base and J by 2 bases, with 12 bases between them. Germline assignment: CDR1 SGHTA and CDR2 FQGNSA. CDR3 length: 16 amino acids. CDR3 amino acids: CASSLGGRNGNQPQHF. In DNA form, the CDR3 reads TGTGCCAGCAGCTTAGGCGGGCGGAACGGCAATCAGCCCCAGCATTTT.

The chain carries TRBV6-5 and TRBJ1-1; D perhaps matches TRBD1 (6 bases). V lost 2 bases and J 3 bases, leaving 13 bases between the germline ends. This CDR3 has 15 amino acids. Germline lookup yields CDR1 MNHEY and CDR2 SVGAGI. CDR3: CASSYRRGVYTEAFF. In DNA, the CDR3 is TGTGCCAGCAGTTACCGGAGGGGGGTGTACACTGAAGCTTTCTTT.

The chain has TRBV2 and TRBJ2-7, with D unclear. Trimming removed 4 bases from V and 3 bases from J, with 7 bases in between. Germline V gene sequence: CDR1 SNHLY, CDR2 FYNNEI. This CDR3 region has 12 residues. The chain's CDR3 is CASSVLDYEQYF. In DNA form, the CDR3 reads TGTGCCAGCAGTGTCCTAGACTACGAGCAGTACTTC.

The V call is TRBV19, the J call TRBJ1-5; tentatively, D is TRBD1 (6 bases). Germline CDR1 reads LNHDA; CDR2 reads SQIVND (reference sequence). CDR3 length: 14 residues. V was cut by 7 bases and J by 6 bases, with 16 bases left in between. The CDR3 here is CASITGGGGQPQHF. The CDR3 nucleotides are TGTGCCAGTATCACGGGGGGCGGAGGTCAGCCCCAGCATTTT.

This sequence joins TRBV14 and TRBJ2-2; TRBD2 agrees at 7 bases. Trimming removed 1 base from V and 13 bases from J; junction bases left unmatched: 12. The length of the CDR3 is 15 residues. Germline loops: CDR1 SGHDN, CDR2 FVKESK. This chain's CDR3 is CASSQGGREVERLFF. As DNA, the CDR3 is TGTGCCAGCAGCCAAGGTGGTCGGGAGGTCGAAAGGCTGTTTTTT.

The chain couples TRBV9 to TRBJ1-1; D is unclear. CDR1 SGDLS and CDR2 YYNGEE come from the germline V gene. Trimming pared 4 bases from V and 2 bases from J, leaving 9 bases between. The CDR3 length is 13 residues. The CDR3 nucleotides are TGTGCCAGCAGCCCAACTGGCAACACTGAAGCTTTCTTT. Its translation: CASSPTGNTEAFF.

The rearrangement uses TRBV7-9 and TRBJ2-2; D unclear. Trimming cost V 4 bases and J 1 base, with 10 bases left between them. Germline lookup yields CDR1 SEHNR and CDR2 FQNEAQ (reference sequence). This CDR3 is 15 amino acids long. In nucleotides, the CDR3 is TGTGCCAGCAGCTCCGTGGACCAGAACACCGGGGAGCTGTTTTTT. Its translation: CASSSVDQNTGELFF. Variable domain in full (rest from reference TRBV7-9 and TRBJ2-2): DTGVSQNPRHKITKRGQNVTFRCDPISEHNRLYWYRQTLGQGPEFLTYFQNEAQLEKSRLLSDRFSAERPKGSFSTLEIQRTEQGDSAMYLCASSSVDQNTGELFFGEGSRLTVL.

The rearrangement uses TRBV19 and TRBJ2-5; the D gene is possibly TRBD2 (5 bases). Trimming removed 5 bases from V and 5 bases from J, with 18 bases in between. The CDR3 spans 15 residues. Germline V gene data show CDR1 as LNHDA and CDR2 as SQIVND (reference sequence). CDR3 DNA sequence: TGTGCCAGTAGTCTCGGAGGCTTCAAGTACGAGACCCAGTACTTC. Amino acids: CASSLGGFKYETQYF.

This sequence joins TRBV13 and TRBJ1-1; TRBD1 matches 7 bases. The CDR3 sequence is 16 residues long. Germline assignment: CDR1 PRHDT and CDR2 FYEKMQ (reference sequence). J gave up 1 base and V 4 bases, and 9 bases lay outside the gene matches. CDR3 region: CASSSGTEFPNTEAFF. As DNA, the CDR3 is TGTGCCAGCAGCTCCGGGACAGAATTTCCGAACACTGAAGCTTTCTTT.

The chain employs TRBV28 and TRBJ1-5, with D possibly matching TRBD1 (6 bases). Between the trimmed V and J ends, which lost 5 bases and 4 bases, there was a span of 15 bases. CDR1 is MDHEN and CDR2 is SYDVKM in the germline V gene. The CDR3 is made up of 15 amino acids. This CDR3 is CASSPQGRTNQPQHF. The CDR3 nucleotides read TGTGCCAGCAGTCCCCAGGGGAGGACGAATCAGCCCCAGCATTTT.

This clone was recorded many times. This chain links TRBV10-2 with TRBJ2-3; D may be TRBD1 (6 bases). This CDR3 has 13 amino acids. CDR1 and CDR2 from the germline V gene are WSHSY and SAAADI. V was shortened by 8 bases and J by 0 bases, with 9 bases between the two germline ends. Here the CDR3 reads CASYRDSTDTQYF. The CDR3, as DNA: TGCGCCAGCTACAGGGATAGCACAGATACGCAGTATTTT.

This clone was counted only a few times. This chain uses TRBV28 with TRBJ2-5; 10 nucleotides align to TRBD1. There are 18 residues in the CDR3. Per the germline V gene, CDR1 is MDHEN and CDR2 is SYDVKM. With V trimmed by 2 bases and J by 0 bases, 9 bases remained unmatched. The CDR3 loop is CASSLGAVGTGDQETQYF. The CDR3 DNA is TGTGCCAGCAGTTTAGGGGCTGTCGGGACAGGGGACCAAGAGACCCAGTACTTC.

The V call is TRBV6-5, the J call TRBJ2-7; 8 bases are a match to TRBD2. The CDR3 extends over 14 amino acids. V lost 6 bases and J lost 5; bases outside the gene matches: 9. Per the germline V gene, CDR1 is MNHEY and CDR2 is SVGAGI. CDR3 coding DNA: TGTGCCAGCAGCGAGACTAGCGAGTGGGACGAGCAGTACTTC. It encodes CASSETSEWDEQYF.

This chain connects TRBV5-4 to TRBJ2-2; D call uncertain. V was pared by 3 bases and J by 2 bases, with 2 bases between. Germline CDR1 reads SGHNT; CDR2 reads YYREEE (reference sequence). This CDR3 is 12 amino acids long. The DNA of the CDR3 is TGTGCCAGCAGCTATAACACCGGGGAGCTGTTTTTT. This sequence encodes CASSYNTGELFF.

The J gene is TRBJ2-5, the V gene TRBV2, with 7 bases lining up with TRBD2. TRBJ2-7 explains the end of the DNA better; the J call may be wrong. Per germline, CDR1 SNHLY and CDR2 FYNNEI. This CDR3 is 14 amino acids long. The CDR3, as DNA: TGTGCCAGCAGTGAAAGCGGGAACAGCTACGAGCAGTACTTC. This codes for CASSESGNSYEQYF.

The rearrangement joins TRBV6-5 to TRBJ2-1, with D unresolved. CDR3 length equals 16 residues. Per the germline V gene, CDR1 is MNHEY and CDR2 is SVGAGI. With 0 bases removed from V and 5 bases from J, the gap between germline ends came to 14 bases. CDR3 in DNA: TGTGCCAGCAGTTACTCCCGTTCCTTTGGGGACAATGAGCAGTTCTTC. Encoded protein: CASSYSRSFGDNEQFF.

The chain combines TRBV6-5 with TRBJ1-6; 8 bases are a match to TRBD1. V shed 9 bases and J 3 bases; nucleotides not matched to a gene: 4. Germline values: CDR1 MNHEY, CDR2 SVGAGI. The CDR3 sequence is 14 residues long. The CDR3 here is CASDRGVYNSPLHF. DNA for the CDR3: TGTGCCAGTGACAGGGGCGTCTATAATTCACCCCTCCACTTT.

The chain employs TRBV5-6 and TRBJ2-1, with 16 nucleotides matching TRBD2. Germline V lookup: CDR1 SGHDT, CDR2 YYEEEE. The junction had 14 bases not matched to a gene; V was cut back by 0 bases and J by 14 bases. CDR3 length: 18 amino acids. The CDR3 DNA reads TGTGCCAGCAGCTTGGCTCCGGGGGTTTTCGGGACTAGCGGGGGGGAGTTCTTC. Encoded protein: CASSLAPGVFGTSGGEFF.

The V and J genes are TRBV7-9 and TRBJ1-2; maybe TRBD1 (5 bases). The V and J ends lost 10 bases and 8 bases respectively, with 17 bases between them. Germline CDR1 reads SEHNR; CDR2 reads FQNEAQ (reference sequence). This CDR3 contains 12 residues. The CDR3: CATGSGGGGYTF. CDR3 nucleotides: TGTGCCACCGGGAGCGGGGGAGGGGGCTACACCTTC.